The present T cell receptor beta chain was sequenced within a study of monozygotic twins with cystic fibrosis (dated by TCRdb to the early 2020s). The study in broad terms: Around 3.1 micrograms of fragmented DNA went through around 15 PCR cycles to produce barcoded libraries. Data for three of the twin pairs had previously been reported in another context. On the day of blood sampling, twins were ranked among 1,100 or so cohort participants for weight-for-height and for FEVPerc (FEV1 disease centile). Made up mostly of children and adolescents, the cohort included ten female and six male twin pairs ranging in age from about 2.0 to 36.4 years, with a median of roughly 9 years. To assess genetic influence on V and J gene usage, the study compared TCR beta repertoires within and across 16 monozygotic twin pairs with cystic fibrosis.

Following the manufacturer's instructions, TCR beta CDR3 regions were amplified by multiplex PCR with the immunoSEQ immune profiling system. An Illumina NextSeq system was used to carry out the sequencing. Turning to the authors' computational methods: Sequence data were processed on the immunoSEQ Analyzer platform, and clonality was computed as the square root of Simpson's index of productive rearrangements. V and J usage similarity was measured by Jensen-Shannon distance, and CDR3 generation probabilities were computed with OLGA. The immuneACCESS database (August 2020) and VDJdb (December 2020) were searched for shared CDR3 sequences. Sourced from immuneACCESS, this table was stored by TCRdb with only in-frame sequences that have V and J called. A share of the clones is absent; for the studies checked, an unresolved V gene accounts for under half, and the remainder has no known explanation. From that table come the V and J calls and clone size; the DNA was used to work out D and trimming. Across this sample there are about 30,000 clones, with about nine tenths seen only once. The ten largest clones take up 0.54% of the sample.

The germline V end is reduced by 5 bases and the J end by 5 bases; junction bases left unmatched: 13. Inclusive of the bounding cysteine and phenylalanine, the CDR3 is 17 residues long. The kept DNA is CDR3 alone, 51 bases in frame from the first base. From a lookup of the germline V gene (reference sequence), CDR1 and CDR2 are MNHEY and SMNVEV. Study-wide findings and limitations: Only a small cohort was studied, and no association of shared CDR3 numbers with age, concordance or disease severity was found. Significantly higher nucleotide-identical clonotype sharing was observed within monozygotic CF twin pairs than between unrelated CF individuals (P = 0.000026, Mann-Whitney). Simpson clonality tended to be low (median around 0.0094), which suggests a naive-dominated repertoire, although clonality was higher in the most severely affected patients. V gene usage was most similar to the co-twin for 13 of 16 pairs, and J usage for 8 of 16 pairs, suggesting genetic constraints.

As regards this clone: Its specific antigen is unknown. Per-base qualities were not stored, and no clone one base away is much larger.

The twin pairs came from the European Cystic Fibrosis Twin and Sibling Study Cohort, which recruited patients from over a hundred CF clinics across 14 European countries. Both zygosity and CFTR genotype were checked in-house, and zygosity was tested with multiplex PCR across nine short tandem repeat loci. Each twin gave a peripheral blood sample, and clinical parameters were documented on that same day of blood sampling. Phenol/chloroform extraction was used to isolate genomic DNA from peripheral blood cells, and the DNA was then kept in TE buffer at 4 degrees C. This clonotype was obtained from a girl aged 2-10 years with cystic fibrosis. Input material: blood. The V and J segments used are TRBV27 and TRBJ1-4, with 8 bases aligning to TRBD1. The CDR3 region reads CASSPRTGFGRNEKLFF. The sequenced DNA: TGTGCCAGCAGTCCCAGGACAGGGTTTGGGAGAAATGAAAAACTGTTTTTT. Where the CDR3 stops, the reference TRBV27 and TRBJ1-4 genes take over; the full variable domain is EAQVTQNPRYLITVTGKKLTVTCSQNMNHEYMSWYRQDPGLGLRQIYYSMNVEVTDKGDVPEGYKVSRKEKRNFPLILESPSPNQTSLYFCASSPRTGFGRNEKLFFGSGTQLSVL.